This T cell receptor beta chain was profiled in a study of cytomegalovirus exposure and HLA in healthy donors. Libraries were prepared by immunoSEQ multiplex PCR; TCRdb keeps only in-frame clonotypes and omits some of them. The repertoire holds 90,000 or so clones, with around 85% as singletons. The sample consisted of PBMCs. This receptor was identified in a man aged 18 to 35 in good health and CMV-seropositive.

The CDR3 reads CASSAGGEARGGYTF. In DNA form, the CDR3 reads TGTGCCAGCAGCGCAGGCGGGGAGGCGAGGGGTGGCTACACCTTC. The chain carries TRBV6-6 and TRBJ1-2; weak D call: TRBD1 (5 bases). Germline values: CDR1 MNHNY, CDR2 SVGAGI (reference sequence). The CDR3 totals 15 residues. Trimming cost V 6 bases and J 7 bases, with 21 bases left between them.